One and the same sample provided the 14 T cell receptor beta chains below, sequenced in a study of cytotoxic CD8 clonotypes in ibrutinib-treated CLL (TCRdb year 2021). Receptors were amplified or captured by the immunoSEQ multiplex PCR assay. In its TCRdb copy, this immuneACCESS table keeps in-frame sequences only and misses some clones. Where compared with another copy, unresolved V genes explain less than half of these, and the others have no known cause. The sample data list just over 200,000 clones, and around 70% of these were observed just once. The top ten constitute roughly 6.4% of the sample. The time point label here, explained by the study, means: about a year on ibrutinib. The starting material was PBMCs, obtained after 12 months of ibrutinib treatment. Source of these receptors: a human donor with chronic lymphocytic leukemia.

The rearrangement uses TRBV7-9 and TRBJ2-7; 8 nucleotides line up with TRBD1. Per germline, CDR1 SEHNR and CDR2 FQNEAQ (reference sequence). The CDR3 length is 14 residues. The ends lost 5 bases at V and 3 bases at J; junction bases unmatched: 6. The CDR3 here is CASSQQGGDYEQYF. Written as DNA, the CDR3 is TGTGCCAGCAGCCAACAGGGGGGAGACTACGAGCAGTACTTC.

The V gene is TRBV6-5, the J gene TRBJ2-2, with TRBD1 identical over 8 bases. Per germline, CDR1 MNHEY and CDR2 SVGAGI. This CDR3 contains 15 residues. The J segment lost 3 bases and the V segment lost 4 bases, leaving 4 bases of the junction unmatched. The CDR3, as DNA: TGTGCCAGCAGTTTGGACAGGGCCGACACCGGGGAGCTGTTTTTT. It yields the protein CASSLDRADTGELFF.

J is TRBJ2-2 and V is TRBV6-4, with 8 bases that match TRBD1. In germline, CDR1 is MRHNA, CDR2 SNTAGT. This CDR3 region has 14 residues. V trimming: 6 bases; J trimming: 3 bases; junction bases outside the gene matches: 3. The DNA for the CDR3 is TGTGCCAGCAGCGGGACAGGAGACACCGGGGAGCTGTTTTTT. The encoded protein is CASSGTGDTGELFF.

The chain joins TRBV4-1 to TRBJ1-1, with no clear D. CDR1 MGHRA and CDR2 YSYEKL come from the germline V gene. Trimming pared 0 bases from V and 10 bases from J, leaving 9 bases between. The CDR3 spans 12 residues. The CDR3 protein is CASSQELVGAFF. CDR3 nucleotides: TGCGCCAGCAGCCAAGAGTTGGTGGGAGCTTTCTTT.

This clone has only a few counts. The rearrangement links TRBV4-1 to TRBJ1-4; D gene ambiguous. Between the trimmed V and J ends, which lost 4 bases and 8 bases, there was a span of 11 bases. Germline V gives CDR1 MGHRA, CDR2 YSYEKL. The CDR3 has 13 amino acids. Written as DNA, the CDR3 is TGCGCCAGCAGCCTCGCGACGGGGGAAAAACTGTTTTTT. It translates to CASSLATGEKLFF.

The V call is TRBV11-3, the J call TRBJ2-7; D is unresolved. V was trimmed by 5 bases and J by 3 bases, leaving 11 bases between them. Germline V gives CDR1 SGHNT, CDR2 YENEEA. The CDR3 length is 13 residues. The CDR3 sequence is CASSVSLNYEQYF. For the CDR3, the DNA is TGTGCCAGCAGCGTCAGTCTCAACTACGAGCAGTACTTC.

CDR3 coding DNA: TGTGCCAGCAGTCCGGTGTTCGGAGCTAACTATGGCTACACCTTC. This codes for CASSPVFGANYGYTF. The rearrangement uses TRBV28 and TRBJ1-2, with D unresolved. V was shortened by 5 bases and J by 0 bases, with 13 bases between the two germline ends. The germline gives CDR1 MDHEN, CDR2 SYDVKM. The CDR3 consists of 15 residues.

The V call is TRBV6-5, the J call TRBJ1-1; D may be TRBD1 (5 bases). The CDR3 runs 15 residues. Germline assignment: CDR1 MNHEY and CDR2 SVGAGI. Trimming removed 6 bases at V and 3 bases at J, with 17 bases between. CDR3 loop: CASRGLGTGHTEAFF. CDR3 DNA: TGTGCCAGCAGAGGCCTCGGGACGGGGCACACTGAAGCTTTCTTT.

The V gene is TRBV7-2, the J gene TRBJ1-1; possible D gene TRBD1, 6 bases. This CDR3 region has 14 residues. Germline V gene lookup returns CDR1 SGHTA and CDR2 FQGNSA. Deletions cut 6 bases from V and 6 bases from J, with 17 bases between. DNA for the CDR3: TGTGCCAGCAGGGAATCGGGCAGGGGTGCTGAAGCTTTCTTT. Amino acid sequence: CASRESGRGAEAFF.

The V and J genes are TRBV18 and TRBJ1-3, with no clear D. This CDR3 has 17 amino acids. The germline V gene has CDR1 KGHSH and CDR2 LQKENI. V was cut by 3 bases and J by 1 base, with 16 bases left in between. In DNA form, the CDR3 reads TGTGCCAGCTCACCCAGACAAGCAGATGCATCTGGAAACACCATATATTTT. Its protein is CASSPRQADASGNTIYF.

The chain joins TRBV30 to TRBJ2-2; unclear D gene. The CDR3 totals 12 residues. Trimming stripped 5 bases from V and 2 bases from J, with 6 bases between. Germline V lookup: CDR1 GTSNPN, CDR2 SVGIG (reference sequence). For the CDR3, the DNA is TGTGCCTGGCGGATAAACACCGGGGAGCTGTTTTTT. It codes for CAWRINTGELFF.

This sequence joins TRBV5-1 and TRBJ2-1; D remains ambiguous. CDR1 is SGHRS, CDR2 YFSETQ, per germline. V was cut by 5 bases and J by 6 bases, with 18 bases left in between. The CDR3 sequence is 15 residues long. The CDR3 protein is CASSLQLNPPNEQFF. The CDR3 nucleotides are TGCGCCAGCAGTTTGCAACTAAACCCCCCCAATGAGCAGTTCTTC.

In this sample, this clone turned up a few times. The genes are TRBV6-1 and TRBJ1-5; D might be TRBD1 (5 bases). This CDR3 comprises 16 residues. Germline CDR1 and CDR2: MNHNS and SASEGT. The V end was cut by 2 bases, the J end by 7 bases, with 18 bases between. Here the CDR3 DNA reads TGTGCCAGCAGTGAAAGGCGTGGGTTGGGGGTCCAGCCCCAGCATTTT. Encoded protein: CASSERRGLGVQPQHF.

The chain links TRBV29-1 to TRBJ1-1, with 10 nucleotides matching TRBD1. V trimming: 1 base; J trimming: 6 bases; junction bases outside the gene matches: 8. This CDR3 spans 15 amino acids. CDR1 is SQVTM and CDR2 is ANQGSEA in the germline V gene. The CDR3 sequence is CSVEVWDRGKAEAFF. The DNA of the CDR3 is TGCAGCGTTGAAGTATGGGACAGGGGTAAGGCTGAAGCTTTCTTT. Variable domain in full (rest from reference TRBV29-1 and TRBJ1-1): SAVISQKPSRDICQRGTSLTIQCQVDSQVTMMFWYRQQPGQSLTLIATANQGSEATYESGFVIDKFPISRPNLTFSTLTVSNMSPEDSSIYLCSVEVWDRGKAEAFFGQGTRLTVV.